The T cell receptor beta chain under discussion was sequenced for a study of shared clonotypes between healthy human individuals. Germline lookup yields CDR1 SGHNT and CDR2 YYREEE (reference sequence). J was trimmed by 4 bases and V by 0 bases; bases with no gene match: 7. There are 17 residues in the CDR3. Naive CD8 cells lacked CD45RO and underwent positive selection for CCR7, leaving out terminally differentiated effector memory CD45RA+ cells. Data came from immunoSEQ multiplex PCR; TCRdb stores just in-frame clones and leaves some out. Here the sample spans 1.5 million to 2.5 million clones, approximately 95% being singletons.

The chain recombines TRBV5-4 with TRBJ2-2; 9 nucleotides line up with TRBD1. The TCR sequence derives from a man in his late teens or twenties in good health. Sequences were obtained from naive CD8+ T cells sorted from blood. CDR3 sequence: CASSLEERTGATGELFF. DNA for the CDR3: TGTGCCAGCAGCTTGGAAGAGAGGACAGGGGCCACCGGGGAGCTGTTTTTT.